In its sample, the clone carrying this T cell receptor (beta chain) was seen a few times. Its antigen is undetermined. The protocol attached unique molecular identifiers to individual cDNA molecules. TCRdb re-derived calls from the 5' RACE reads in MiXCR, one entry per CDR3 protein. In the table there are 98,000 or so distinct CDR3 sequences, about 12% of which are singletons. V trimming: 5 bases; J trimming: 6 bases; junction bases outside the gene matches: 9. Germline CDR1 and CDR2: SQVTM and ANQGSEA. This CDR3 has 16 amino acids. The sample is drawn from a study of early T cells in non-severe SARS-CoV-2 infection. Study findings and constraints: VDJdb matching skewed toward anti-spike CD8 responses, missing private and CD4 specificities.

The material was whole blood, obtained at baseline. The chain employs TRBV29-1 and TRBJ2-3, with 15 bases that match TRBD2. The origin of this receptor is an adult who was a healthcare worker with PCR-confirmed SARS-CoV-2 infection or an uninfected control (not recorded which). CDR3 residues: CSVRTSGRAVTDTQYF. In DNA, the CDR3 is TGCAGCGTTCGGACTAGCGGGAGGGCTGTCACGGATACGCAGTATTTT.